Listed here is a single T cell receptor (beta chain). Here immunoSEQ multiplex PCR was the method, and the copy in TCRdb shows in-frame clones only, minus some. Among tens of thousands of clones listed, under 85% were seen once. V gave up 1 base and J gave up 3 bases, with 12 bases separating them. The length of the CDR3 is 15 residues. Germline lookup yields CDR1 SGHAT and CDR2 FQDESV (reference sequence). The data belong to a study of blood T cell repertoires in COVID-19. At the level of the study: Acute and convalescent COVID-19 specimens originated in the United States, Italy and Spain. From T cells, B-cell-depleted T cells, or PBMCs came the material, which was cDNA or gDNA.

The receptor was derived from a man aged 60-69 years with acute or convalescent COVID-19. Specimen: peripheral blood. The chain couples TRBV11-1 to TRBJ1-1, with D unresolved. Here the CDR3 reads CASSLGLGVYTEAFF. As DNA, the CDR3 is TGTGCCAGCAGCTTAGGTCTCGGAGTCTACACTGAAGCTTTCTTT.